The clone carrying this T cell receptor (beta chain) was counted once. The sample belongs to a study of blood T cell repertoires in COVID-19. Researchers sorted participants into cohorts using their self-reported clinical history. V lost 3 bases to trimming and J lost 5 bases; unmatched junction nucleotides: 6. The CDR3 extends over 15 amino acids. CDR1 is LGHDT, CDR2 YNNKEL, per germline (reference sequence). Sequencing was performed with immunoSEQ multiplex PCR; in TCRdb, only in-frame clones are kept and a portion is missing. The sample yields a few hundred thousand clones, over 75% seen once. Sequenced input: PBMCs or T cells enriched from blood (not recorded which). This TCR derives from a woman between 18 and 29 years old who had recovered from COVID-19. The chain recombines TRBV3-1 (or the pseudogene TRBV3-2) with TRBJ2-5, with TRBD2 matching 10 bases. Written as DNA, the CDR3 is TGTGCCAGCAGCCATCTTAGCGGGGGGTACGAGACCCAGTACTTC. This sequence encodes CASSHLSGGYETQYF.